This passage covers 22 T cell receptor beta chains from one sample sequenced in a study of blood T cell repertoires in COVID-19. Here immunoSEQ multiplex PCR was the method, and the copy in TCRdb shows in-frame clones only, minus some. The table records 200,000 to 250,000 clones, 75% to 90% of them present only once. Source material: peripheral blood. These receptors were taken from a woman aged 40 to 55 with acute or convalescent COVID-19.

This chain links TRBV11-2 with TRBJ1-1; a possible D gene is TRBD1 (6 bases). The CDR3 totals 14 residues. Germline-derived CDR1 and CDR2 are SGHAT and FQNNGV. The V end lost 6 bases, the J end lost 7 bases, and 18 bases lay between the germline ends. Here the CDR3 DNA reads TGTGCCAGCAGAACCCTGGTCGACAGGCGTGAAGCTTTCTTT. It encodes CASRTLVDRREAFF.

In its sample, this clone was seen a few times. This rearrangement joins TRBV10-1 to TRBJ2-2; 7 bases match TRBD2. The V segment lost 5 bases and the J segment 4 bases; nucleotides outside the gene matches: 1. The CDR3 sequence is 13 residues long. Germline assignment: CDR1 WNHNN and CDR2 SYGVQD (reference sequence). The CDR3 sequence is CASSREGTGELFF. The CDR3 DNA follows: TGCGCCAGCAGTAGGGAGGGCACCGGGGAGCTGTTTTTT.

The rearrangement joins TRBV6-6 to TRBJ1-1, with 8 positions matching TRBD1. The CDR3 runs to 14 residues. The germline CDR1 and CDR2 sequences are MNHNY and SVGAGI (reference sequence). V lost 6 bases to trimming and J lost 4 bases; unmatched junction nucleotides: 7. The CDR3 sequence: CASSTQGEGTEAFF. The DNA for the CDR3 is TGTGCCAGCAGCACACAGGGGGAGGGCACTGAAGCTTTCTTT.

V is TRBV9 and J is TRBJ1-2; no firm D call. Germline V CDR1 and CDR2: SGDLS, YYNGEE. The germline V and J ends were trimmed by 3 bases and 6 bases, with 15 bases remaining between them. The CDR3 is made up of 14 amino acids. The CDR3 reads CASSGTGSRDGYTF. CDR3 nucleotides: TGTGCCAGCAGCGGTACCGGGTCCCGAGATGGCTACACCTTC. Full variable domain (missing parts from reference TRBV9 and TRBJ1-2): DSGVTQTPKHLITATGQRVTLRCSPRSGDLSVYWYQQSLDQGLQFLIQYYNGEERAKGNILERFSAQQFPDLHSELNLSSLELGDSALYFCASSGTGSRDGYTFGSGTRLTVV.

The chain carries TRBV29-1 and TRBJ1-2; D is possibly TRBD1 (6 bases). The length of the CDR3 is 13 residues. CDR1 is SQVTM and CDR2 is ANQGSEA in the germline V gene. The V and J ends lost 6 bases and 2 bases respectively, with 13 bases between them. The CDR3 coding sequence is TGCAGCGTGGGGGGGGCTGCGAACTATGGCTACACCTTC. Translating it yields CSVGGAANYGYTF. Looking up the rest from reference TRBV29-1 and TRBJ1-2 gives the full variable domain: SAVISQKPSRDICQRGTSLTIQCQVDSQVTMMFWYRQQPGQSLTLIATANQGSEATYESGFVIDKFPISRPNLTFSTLTVSNMSPEDSSIYLCSVGGAANYGYTFGSGTRLTVV.

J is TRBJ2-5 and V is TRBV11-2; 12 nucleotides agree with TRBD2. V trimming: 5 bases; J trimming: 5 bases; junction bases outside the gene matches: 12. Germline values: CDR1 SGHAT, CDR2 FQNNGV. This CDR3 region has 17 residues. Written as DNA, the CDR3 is TGTGCCAGCAGCCCCCGACTAGCGGGGGATGGTCGGGAGACCCAGTACTTC. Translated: CASSPRLAGDGRETQYF. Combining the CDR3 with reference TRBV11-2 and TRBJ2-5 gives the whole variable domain EAGVAQSPRYKIIEKRQSVAFWCNPISGHATLYWYQQILGQGPKLLIQFQNNGVVDDSQLPKDRFSAERLKGVDSTLKIQPAKLEDSAVYLCASSPRLAGDGRETQYFGPGTRLLVL.

In nucleotides, the CDR3 is TGTGCCAGTAGACAGGGACCTACTGAAGCTTTCTTT. It specifies CASRQGPTEAFF. This chain links TRBV19 with TRBJ1-1; possible D gene TRBD1, 6 bases. The V and J ends lost 6 bases and 5 bases respectively, with 10 bases between them. This CDR3 comprises 12 residues. CDR1 is LNHDA and CDR2 is SQIVND in the germline V gene (reference sequence).

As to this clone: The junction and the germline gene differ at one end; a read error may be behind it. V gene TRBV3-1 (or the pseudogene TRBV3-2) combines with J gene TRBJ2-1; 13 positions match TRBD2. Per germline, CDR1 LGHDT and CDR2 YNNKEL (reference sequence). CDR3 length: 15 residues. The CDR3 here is CASSLGTSGVNQQFF. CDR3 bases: TGTGCCAGCAGCCTCGGGACTAGCGGGGTCAATCAGCAGTTCTTC.

Here the CDR3 reads CASGWGVNTEAFF. The CDR3 nucleotides read TGTGCTAGTGGTTGGGGGGTAAACACTGAAGCTTTCTTT. This chain links TRBV12-5 with TRBJ1-1, with a possible D match to TRBD1 (5 bases). The CDR3 is 13 amino acids. Per germline, CDR1 LGHNT and CDR2 FRNRAP. The ends were cut back, 4 bases at V and 2 bases at J, with 8 bases in the middle.

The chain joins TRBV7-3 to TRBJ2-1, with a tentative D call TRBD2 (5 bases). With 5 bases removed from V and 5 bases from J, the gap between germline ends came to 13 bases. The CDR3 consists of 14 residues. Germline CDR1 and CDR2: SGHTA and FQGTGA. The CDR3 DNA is TGTGCCAGCAGCCAAAGTTCCGGGAACAATGAGCAGTTCTTC. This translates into CASSQSSGNNEQFF.

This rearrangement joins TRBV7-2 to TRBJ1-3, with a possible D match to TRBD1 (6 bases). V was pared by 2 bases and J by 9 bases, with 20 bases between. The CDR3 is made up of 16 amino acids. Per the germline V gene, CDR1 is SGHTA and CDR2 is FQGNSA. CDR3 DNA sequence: TGTGCCAGCAGCTTAAAGAGGGGGGAGGGGTACGGCACCATATATTTT. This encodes CASSLKRGEGYGTIYF.

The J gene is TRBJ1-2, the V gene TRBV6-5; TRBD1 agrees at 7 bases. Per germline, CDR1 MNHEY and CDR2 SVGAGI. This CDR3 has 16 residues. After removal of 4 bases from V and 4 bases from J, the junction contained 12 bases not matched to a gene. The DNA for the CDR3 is TGTGCCAGCAGTTCCGCCGCGGGACAGTCCCTCTATGGCTACACCTTC. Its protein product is CASSSAAGQSLYGYTF.

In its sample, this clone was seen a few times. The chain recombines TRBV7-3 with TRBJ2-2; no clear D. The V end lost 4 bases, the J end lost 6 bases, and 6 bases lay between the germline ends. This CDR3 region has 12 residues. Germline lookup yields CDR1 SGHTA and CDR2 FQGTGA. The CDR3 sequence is CASSSSPGELFF. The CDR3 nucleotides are TGTGCCAGCAGCTCATCCCCCGGGGAGCTGTTTTTT.

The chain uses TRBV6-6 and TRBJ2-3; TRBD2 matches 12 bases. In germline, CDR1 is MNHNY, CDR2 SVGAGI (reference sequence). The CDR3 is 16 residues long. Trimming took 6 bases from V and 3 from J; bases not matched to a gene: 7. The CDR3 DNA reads TGTGCCAGCAGCGATCTAGCGGGGGGGCGGACAGATACGCAGTATTTT. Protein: CASSDLAGGRTDTQYF.

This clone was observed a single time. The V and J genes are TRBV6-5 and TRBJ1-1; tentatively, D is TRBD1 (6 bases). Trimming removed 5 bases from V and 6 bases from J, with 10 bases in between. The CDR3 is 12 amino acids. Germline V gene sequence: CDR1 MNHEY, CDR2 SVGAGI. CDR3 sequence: CASSKGGSEAFF. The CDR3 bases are TGTGCCAGCAGTAAGGGGGGGTCTGAAGCTTTCTTT.

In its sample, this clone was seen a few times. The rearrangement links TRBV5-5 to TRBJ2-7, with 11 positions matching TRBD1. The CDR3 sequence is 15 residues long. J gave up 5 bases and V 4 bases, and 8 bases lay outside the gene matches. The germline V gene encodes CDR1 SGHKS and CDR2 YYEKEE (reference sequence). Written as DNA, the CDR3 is TGTGCCAGCAGCCCTCCGGGACAGGGGGTTCACGAGCAGTACGTC. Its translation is CASSPPGQGVHEQYV.

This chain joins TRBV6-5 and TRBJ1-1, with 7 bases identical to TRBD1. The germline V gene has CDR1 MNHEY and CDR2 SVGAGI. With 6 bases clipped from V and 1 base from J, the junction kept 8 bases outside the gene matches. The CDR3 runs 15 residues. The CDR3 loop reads CASSLTGAQNTEAFF. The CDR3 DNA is TGTGCCAGCAGCCTAACAGGGGCGCAGAACACTGAAGCTTTCTTT.

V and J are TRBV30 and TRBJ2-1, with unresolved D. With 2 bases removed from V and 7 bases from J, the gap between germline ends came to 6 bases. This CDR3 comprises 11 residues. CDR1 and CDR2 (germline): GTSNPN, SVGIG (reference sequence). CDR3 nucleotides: TGTGCCTGGAGTCCCCTGAATGAGCAGTTCTTC. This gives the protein CAWSPLNEQFF.

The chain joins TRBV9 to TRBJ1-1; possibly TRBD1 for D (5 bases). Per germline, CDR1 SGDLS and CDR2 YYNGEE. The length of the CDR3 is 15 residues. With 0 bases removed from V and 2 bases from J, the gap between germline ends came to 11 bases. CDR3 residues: CASSVGGVLNTEAFF. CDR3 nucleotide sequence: TGTGCCAGCAGCGTAGGGGGGGTACTCAACACTGAAGCTTTCTTT.

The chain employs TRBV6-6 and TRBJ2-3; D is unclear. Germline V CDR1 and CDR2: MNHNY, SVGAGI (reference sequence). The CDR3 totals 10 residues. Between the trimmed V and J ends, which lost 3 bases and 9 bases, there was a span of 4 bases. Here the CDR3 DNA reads TGTGCCAGCAGTTATGAGACGCAGTATTTT. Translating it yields CASSYETQYF.

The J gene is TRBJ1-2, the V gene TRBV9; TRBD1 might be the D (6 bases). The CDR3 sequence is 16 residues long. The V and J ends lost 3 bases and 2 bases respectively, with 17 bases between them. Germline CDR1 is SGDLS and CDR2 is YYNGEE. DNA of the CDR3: TGTGCCAGCAGCGGCAACCAGGGACAAATAAACTATGGCTACACCTTC. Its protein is CASSGNQGQINYGYTF.

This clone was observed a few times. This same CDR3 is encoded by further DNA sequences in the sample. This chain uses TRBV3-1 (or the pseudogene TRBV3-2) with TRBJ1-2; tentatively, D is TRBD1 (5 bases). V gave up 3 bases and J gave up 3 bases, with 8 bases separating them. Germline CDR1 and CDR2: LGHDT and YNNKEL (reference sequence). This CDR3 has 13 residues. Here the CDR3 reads CASSQGRDYGYTF. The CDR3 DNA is TGTGCCAGCAGCCAGGGCAGGGACTATGGCTACACCTTC.